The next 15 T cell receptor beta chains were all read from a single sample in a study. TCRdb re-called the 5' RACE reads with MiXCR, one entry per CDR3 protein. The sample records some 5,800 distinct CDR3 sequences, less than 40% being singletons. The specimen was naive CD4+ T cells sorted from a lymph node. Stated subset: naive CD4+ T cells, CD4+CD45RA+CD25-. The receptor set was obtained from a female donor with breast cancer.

CDR3 sequence: CASRGTTAYEQYF. CDR3 coding DNA: TGCGCCAGCAGGGGGACGACCGCCTACGAGCAGTACTTC. This rearrangement joins TRBV5-1 to TRBJ2-7, with D perhaps assigned TRBD1 or TRBD2 (5 bases each). V was clipped by 5 bases and J by 2 bases, with 11 bases between them. The CDR3 is made up of 13 amino acids. The V gene's germline CDR1 is SGHRS and CDR2 YFSETQ. Full variable domain (missing parts from reference TRBV5-1 and TRBJ2-7): KAGVTQTPRYLIKTRGQQVTLSCSPISGHRSVSWYQQTPGQGLQFLFEYFSETQRNKGNFPGRFSGRQFSNSRSEMNVSTLELGDSALYLCASRGTTAYEQYFGPGTRLTVT.

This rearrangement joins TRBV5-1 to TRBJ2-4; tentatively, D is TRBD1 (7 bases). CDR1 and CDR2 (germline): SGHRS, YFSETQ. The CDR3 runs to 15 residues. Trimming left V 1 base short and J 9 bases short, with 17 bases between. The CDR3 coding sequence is TGCGCCAGCAGCTTGTCCCAGGGGGGCAGTGGCATTCAGTACTTC. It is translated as CASSLSQGGSGIQYF.

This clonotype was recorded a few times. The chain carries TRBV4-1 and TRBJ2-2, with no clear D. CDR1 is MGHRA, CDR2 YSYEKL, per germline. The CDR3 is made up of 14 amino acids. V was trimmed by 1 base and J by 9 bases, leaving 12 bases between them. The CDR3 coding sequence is TGCGCCAGCAGCCAAGCTGTGTTGAGCAGGGAGCTGTTTTTT. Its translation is CASSQAVLSRELFF.

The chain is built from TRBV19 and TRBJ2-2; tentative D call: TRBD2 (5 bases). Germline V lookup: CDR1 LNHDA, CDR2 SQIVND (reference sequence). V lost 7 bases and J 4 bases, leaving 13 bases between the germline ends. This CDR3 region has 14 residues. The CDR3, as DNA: TGTGCCAGTACTCTTAGGCGGGCCACCGGGGAGCTGTTTTTT. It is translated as CASTLRRATGELFF.

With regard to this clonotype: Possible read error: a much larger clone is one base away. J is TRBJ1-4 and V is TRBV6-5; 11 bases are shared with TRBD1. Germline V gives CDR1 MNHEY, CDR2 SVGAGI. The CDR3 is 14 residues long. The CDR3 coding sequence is TGTGCCTGCAGGCGGACAGGGGGCGATGAAAAACTGTTTTTT. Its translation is CACRRTGGDEKLFF.

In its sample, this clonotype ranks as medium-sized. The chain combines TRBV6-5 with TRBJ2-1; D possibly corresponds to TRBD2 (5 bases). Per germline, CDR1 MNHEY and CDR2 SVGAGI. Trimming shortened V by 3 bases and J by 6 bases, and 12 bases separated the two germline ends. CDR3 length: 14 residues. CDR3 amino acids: CASSYELAPNEQFF. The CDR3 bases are TGTGCCAGCAGTTATGAGCTAGCACCCAATGAGCAGTTCTTC.

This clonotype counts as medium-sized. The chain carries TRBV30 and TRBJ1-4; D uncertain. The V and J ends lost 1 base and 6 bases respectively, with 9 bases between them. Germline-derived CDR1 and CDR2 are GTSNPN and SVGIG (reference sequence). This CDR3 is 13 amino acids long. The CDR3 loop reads CAWSAGRDEKLFF. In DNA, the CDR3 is TGTGCCTGGAGTGCTGGGAGGGATGAAAAACTGTTTTTT.

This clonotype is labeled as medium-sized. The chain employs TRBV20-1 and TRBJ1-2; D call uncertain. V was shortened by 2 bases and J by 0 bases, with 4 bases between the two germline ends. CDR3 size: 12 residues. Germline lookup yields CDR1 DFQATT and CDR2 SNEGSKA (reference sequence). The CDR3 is CSARKANYGYTF. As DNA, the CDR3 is TGCAGTGCTAGAAAAGCTAACTATGGCTACACCTTC.

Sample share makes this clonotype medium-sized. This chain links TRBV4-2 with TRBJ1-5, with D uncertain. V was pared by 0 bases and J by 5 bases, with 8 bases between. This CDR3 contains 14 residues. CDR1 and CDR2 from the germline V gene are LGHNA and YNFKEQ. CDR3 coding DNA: TGTGCCAGCAGCCAAGAAAAGGCCGATCAGCCCCAGCATTTT. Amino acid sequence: CASSQEKADQPQHF.

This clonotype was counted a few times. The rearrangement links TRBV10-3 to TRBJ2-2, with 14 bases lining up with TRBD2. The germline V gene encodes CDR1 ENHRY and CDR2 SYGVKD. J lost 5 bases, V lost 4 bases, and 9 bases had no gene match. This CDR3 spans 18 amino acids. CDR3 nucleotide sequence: TGTGCCATCAGTGGAGGGACTAGCGGGAGCCCACTTACCGGGGAGCTGTTTTTT. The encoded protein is CAISGGTSGSPLTGELFF.

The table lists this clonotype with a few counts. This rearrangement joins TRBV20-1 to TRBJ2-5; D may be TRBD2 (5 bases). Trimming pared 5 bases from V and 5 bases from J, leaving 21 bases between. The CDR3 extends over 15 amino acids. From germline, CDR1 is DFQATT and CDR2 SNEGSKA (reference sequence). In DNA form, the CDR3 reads TGCAGTGCTCCCAACCCCGGGGTGTCCGGGGAGACCCAGTACTTC. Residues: CSAPNPGVSGETQYF.

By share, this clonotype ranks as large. CDR3 region: CASTIGIGANVLTF. The CDR3, as DNA: TGTGCCAGCACCATCGGGATCGGGGCCAACGTCCTGACTTTC. The chain is built from TRBV7-2 and TRBJ2-6; possible D gene TRBD2, 5 bases. CDR3 length: 14 amino acids. Germline V gene sequence: CDR1 SGHTA, CDR2 FQGNSA. Deletions cut 7 bases from V and 4 bases from J, with 11 bases between.

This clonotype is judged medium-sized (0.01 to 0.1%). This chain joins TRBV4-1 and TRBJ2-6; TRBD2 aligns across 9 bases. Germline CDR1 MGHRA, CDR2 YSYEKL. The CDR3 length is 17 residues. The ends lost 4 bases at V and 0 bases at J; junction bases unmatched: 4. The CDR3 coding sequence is TGCGCCAGCAGCCGGGGACTAGCCTTCTCTGGGGCCAACGTCCTGACTTTC. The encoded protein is CASSRGLAFSGANVLTF.

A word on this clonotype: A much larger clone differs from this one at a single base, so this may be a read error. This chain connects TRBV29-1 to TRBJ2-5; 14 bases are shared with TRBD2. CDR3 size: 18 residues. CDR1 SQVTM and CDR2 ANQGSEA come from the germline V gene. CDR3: CGVDGLAGGEGYQETQYF. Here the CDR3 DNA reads TGCGGCGTTGACGGACTAGCGGGAGGTGAGGGGTACCAAGAGACCCAGTACTTC.

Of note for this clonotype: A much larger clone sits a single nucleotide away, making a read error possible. CDR3 in amino acids: CAVSERDNEQFF. DNA for the CDR3: TGTGCCGTCAGTGAGAGGGACAATGAGCAGTTCTTC. The chain employs TRBV10-3 and TRBJ2-1; a weak D match, TRBD2 (5 bases). From germline, CDR1 is ENHRY and CDR2 SYGVKD. The CDR3 is made up of 12 amino acids.